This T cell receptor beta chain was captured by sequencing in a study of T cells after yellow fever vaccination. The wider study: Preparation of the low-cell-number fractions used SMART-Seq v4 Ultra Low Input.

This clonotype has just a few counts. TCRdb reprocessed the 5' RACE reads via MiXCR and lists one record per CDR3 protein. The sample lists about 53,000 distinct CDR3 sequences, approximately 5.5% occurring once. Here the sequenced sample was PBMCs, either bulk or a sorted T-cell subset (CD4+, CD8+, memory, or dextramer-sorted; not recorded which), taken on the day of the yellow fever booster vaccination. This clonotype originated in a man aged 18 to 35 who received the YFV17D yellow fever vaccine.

In nucleotides, the CDR3 is TGTGCCAGCAGTTACGCCCCACTAGCGTCGGGGGCCAACGTCCTGACTTTC. Translated, it gives CASSYAPLASGANVLTF. V gene TRBV6-2 or TRBV6-3 combines with J gene TRBJ2-6; 7 bases line up with TRBD2. CDR3 length: 17 amino acids. CDR1 is MNHEY and CDR2 is SVGEGT in the germline V gene. V gave up 2 bases and J gave up 4 bases; unmatched junction bases: 8.